These T cell receptor beta chains were read from a single sample in a study of T cells in narcolepsy. Assay: immunoSEQ multiplex PCR; the TCRdb copy retains only in-frame clones and omits some. The table records 30,000 to 35,000 clones, roughly 87% of them present only once. The sample consisted of CD45RA- memory CD4+ T cells from PBMCs. Receptor source: a human donor with narcolepsy. CDR3s include the opening cysteine and the closing phenylalanine or tryptophan. A D gene is named only where the DNA matches it firmly. Not all rows give a size; the values are once, few, many and, for expanded clones, a class.

TRBJ1-2 | NA | TRBV7-2 | NA | CASSLPVLGGYTF | TGTGCCAGCAGCCTTCCCGTTCTGGGTGGCTACACCTTC
TRBJ2-1 | NA | TRBV4-2 | NA | CASSQDRALSGTVQNEQFF | TGTGCCAGCAGCCAAGATCGGGCCTTAAGCGGTACCGTACAGAATGAGCAGTTCTTC
TRBJ2-7 | NA | TRBV6-6 | NA | CASSYSNIKGEVYF | TGTGCCAGCAGTTACTCGAACATCAAGGGGGAGGTGTACTTC
TRBJ1-4 | TRBD1 | TRBV28 | NA | CASTGTGTRKLFF | TGTGCCAGCACTGGGACAGGGACACGAAAACTGTTTTTT
TRBJ2-7 | NA | TRBV29-1 | NA | CSVETGYEQYF | TGCAGCGTAGAGACAGGATACGAGCAGTACTTC
TRBJ1-6 | TRBD1 | TRBV28 | NA | CASRHRGLNSPLHF | TGTGCCAGCAGACACAGGGGGCTGAATTCACCCCTCCACTTT
TRBJ2-3 | NA | TRBV2 | NA | CASSERGVTQYF | TGTGCCAGCAGTGAAAGAGGGGTTACGCAGTATTTT
TRBJ2-7 | NA | TRBV7-2 | NA | CASSLPGAYEQYF | TGTGCCAGCAGCTTGCCGGGGGCCTACGAGCAGTACTTC
TRBJ1-4 | TRBD1 | TRBV5-1 | NA | CASSPVDRFNEKLFF | TGCGCCAGCAGCCCCGTGGACAGGTTTAATGAAAAACTGTTTTTT
TRBJ2-2 | NA | TRBV6-5 | NA | CASRTPGTVTGELFF | TGTGCCAGCAGAACGCCCGGGACGGTCACCGGGGAGCTGTTTTTT
TRBJ2-3 | TRBD2 | TRBV9 | NA | CASSSSGGQRADTQYF | TGTGCCAGCAGCTCAAGCGGGGGCCAACGGGCAGATACGCAGTATTTT
TRBJ2-1 | TRBD1 | TRBV7-2 | NA | CASSPGTGYNEQFF | TGTGCCAGCAGCCCCGGGACAGGGTACAATGAGCAGTTCTTC
TRBJ2-7 | TRBD2 | TRBV6-1 | NA | CASRLTSGRVQYF | TGTGCCAGCAGGCTCACTAGCGGGAGGGTGCAGTACTTC
TRBJ2-3 | NA | TRBV7-2 | NA | CASSLGGSSDTQYF | TGTGCCAGCAGCCTGGGGGGTAGTTCAGATACGCAGTATTTT
TRBJ1-2 | NA | TRBV4-2 | NA | CASTLAGGTDGYTF | TGTGCCAGCACCTTGGCGGGGGGGACGGACGGCTACACCTTC
TRBJ2-5 | TRBD1 | TRBV14 | NA | CASSQRDRARTGEQYF | TGTGCCAGCAGCCAGAGGGACAGGGCGCGAACGGGGGAGCAGTACTTC
TRBJ2-3 | TRBD1 | TRBV9 | NA | CASSPQGAQGSPVKMRDTQYF | TGTGCCAGCAGCCCCCAGGGGGCGCAAGGCTCGCCGGTTAAAATGAGGGATACGCAGTATTTT
TRBJ1-5 | NA | TRBV6-5 | NA | CASRARGTGPQHF | TGTGCCAGTAGGGCCCGCGGTACGGGACCCCAGCATTTT
TRBJ1-3 | TRBD1 | TRBV4-3 | once | CASSQSQGAGNTIYF | TGCGCCAGCAGCCAATCCCAGGGGGCGGGAAACACCATATATTTT
TRBJ1-2 | NA | TRBV28 | NA | CASSRWAGSSNYGYTF | TGTGCCAGCAGCCGGTGGGCGGGCAGTTCTAACTATGGCTACACCTTC
TRBJ2-3 | NA | TRBV4-2 | NA | CASSPQPGALDTQYF | TGTGCCAGCAGCCCCCAACCGGGAGCATTAGATACGCAGTATTTT
TRBJ1-6 | NA | TRBV7-2 | NA | CASSLGAGSPLHF | TGTGCCAGCAGCTTAGGGGCGGGGTCACCCCTCCACTTT
TRBJ1-1 | NA | TRBV5-1 | NA | CASSPQTLAGAKNTEAFF | TGCGCCAGCAGTCCTCAGACTCTGGCCGGCGCAAAGAACACTGAAGCTTTCTTT
TRBJ2-7 | NA | TRBV12-5 | NA | CASGPPLTASYEQYF | TGTGCTAGTGGTCCCCCCCTCACAGCATCCTACGAGCAGTACTTC
TRBJ1-1 | TRBD1 | TRBV19 | NA | CASTTPKGTGRNTEAFF | TGTGCCAGTACCACACCTAAAGGGACAGGGAGGAACACTGAAGCTTTCTTT
TRBJ2-7 | NA | TRBV4-3 | NA | CASSQGTETYEQYF | TGCGCCAGCAGCCAAGGGACAGAAACCTACGAGCAGTACTTC
TRBJ1-3 | TRBD1 | TRBV14 | NA | CASSDGTGRNTIYF | TGTGCCAGCAGTGACGGGACAGGGAGAAACACCATATATTTT
TRBJ2-3 | NA | TRBV6-5 | NA | CASTGTQRDTQYF | TGTGCCAGCACCGGGACCCAGAGGGATACGCAGTATTTT
TRBJ2-5 | TRBD2 | TRBV7-2 | NA | CASSGGGGQWETQYF | TGTGCCAGCAGCGGCGGGGGGGGACAGTGGGAGACCCAGTACTTC
TRBJ2-6 | NA | TRBV29-1 | NA | CSVPDGGPGANVLTF | TGCAGCGTCCCCGACGGGGGCCCCGGCGCCAACGTCCTGACTTTC
TRBJ2-3 | TRBD2 | TRBV5-1 | NA | CASSPSGREADTQYF | TGCGCCAGCAGCCCTAGCGGGAGGGAGGCAGATACGCAGTATTTT
TRBJ1-2 | NA | TRBV30 | NA | CAWSFGGRNYGYTF | TGTGCCTGGAGTTTCGGGGGGCGCAACTATGGCTACACCTTC
TRBJ1-4 | NA | TRBV2 | NA | CASSAHLGKLFF | TGTGCCAGCAGTGCTCACCTGGGGAAACTGTTTTTT
TRBJ1-1 | NA | TRBV18 | NA | CASSPAVSTEAFF | TGTGCCAGCTCACCGGCCGTCAGCACTGAAGCTTTCTTT
TRBJ2-7 | TRBD2 | TRBV28 | NA | CASRAGGSYEQYF | TGTGCCAGCAGAGCGGGAGGGTCATACGAGCAGTACTTC
TRBJ1-5 | NA | TRBV6-1 | NA | CASGEVIGNQPQHF | TGTGCCAGCGGGGAGGTCATTGGCAATCAGCCCCAGCATTTT
TRBJ1-6 | NA | TRBV5-8 | few | CASQGQRNSPLHF | TGTGCCAGCCAAGGACAGCGTAATTCACCCCTCCACTTT
TRBJ2-3 | TRBD1 | TRBV27 | NA | CASSLGGTGRTDTQYF | TGTGCCAGCAGTTTGGGCGGGACAGGGAGGACAGATACGCAGTATTTT
TRBJ1-2 | NA | TRBV7-9 | NA | CASSLGQPGSGYTF | TGTGCCAGCAGCTTAGGACAGCCCGGGAGCGGCTACACCTTC
TRBJ2-2 | NA | TRBV6-6 | NA | CASSYSYTGELFF | TGTGCCAGCAGTTACTCCTACACCGGGGAGCTGTTTTTT
TRBJ2-5 | NA | TRBV7-2 | NA | CASSLLWETQYF | TGTGCCAGCAGCTTGTTGTGGGAGACCCAGTACTTC
TRBJ1-6 | NA | TRBV30 | NA | CAWSVSGLLAYNSPLHF | TGTGCCTGGAGTGTTAGTGGCCTCCTCGCCTATAATTCACCCCTCCACTTT